This T cell receptor (beta chain) was recorded in a study of shared clonotypes between healthy human individuals (dated by TCRdb to 2018 to 2021). Describing the broader study: Three men and two women, aged 18 to 49 years, made up the cohort. For each donor, CD4 naive and CD4 memory were each run on three plates, CD8 naive on two plates, and CD8 memory on one plate. The study deeply sequenced blood TCR repertoires of about 5 healthy adults to estimate repertoire size and the extent of clonotype sharing between individuals. To increase sequencing depth and limit assay-specific biases, TCR repertoire library preparation and sequencing were carried out by different laboratories using diverse techniques. Leukapheresis yielded between about 0.94 and 9 billion PBMCs per donor. Broader findings and caveats from the paper: Pairwise subsampling led to the expectation that sequencing depth would affect the degree of clonotype sharing among donors. Rarefaction of sorted-subset datasets indicated incomplete sequencing despite the large sequencing depth. The genetic and exposure-history diversity represented was limited by the small number of donors. Sampling was restricted to blood, and TCR repertoires in tissue are likely to differ from TCR repertoires in blood. Naive subsets generally had larger estimated clonotype richness than memory subsets did. Compared with non-shared clonotypes, the clonotypes found in all four sorted-subset donors had higher generation probabilities. About 5% of naive CD4, around 3.5% of naive CD8, 2.3% of memory CD4, and 0.4% of memory CD8 clonotypes were shared across a few donors.

Using the deep immunoSEQ assay, multiplex PCR amplified TCR CDR3 regions from genomic DNA. Genomic DNA extracted from each cell subset was distributed evenly over all wells of several immunoSEQ 96-well plates, and each plate served as one replicate. For sorted subsets, about 200 ng genomic DNA, equal to tens of thousands of T cell genomes, was loaded into each replicate PCR. Purified libraries were measured with a Qubit 3.0 fluorometer, size-checked on a Bioanalyzer 2100, and measured again with the KAPA Library Quantification kit. Every immunoSEQ 96-well plate was sequenced on a dedicated single-read 150-cycle Illumina NextSeq 550 flow cell. In the paper's pipeline: Because the immunoSEQ output included only junctional sequences and no quality scores, the filtering could not be the same as the filtering used for full-length reads. Sequences were annotated with PyIR, a Python wrapper for IgBLAST v1.9, and V/J genes and CDR3 were assigned using IMGT germline references. Reads with weak V/J assignments (E-value above 1e-6), missing CDR3, stop codons, out-of-frame junctions, or ambiguous translated residues were removed. V3J clonotypes were defined as sequences sharing the same inferred V gene, J gene, and CDR3 amino acid sequence. Percentage overlap between repertoires was computed as shared unique clonotypes divided by the size of the smaller repertoire. Repertoire richness was assessed with RTK rarefaction, the Chao1 estimator, and Recon v2.1 estimates of unobserved clonotypes. For all TCRbeta clonotypes obtained by the gDNA method from a few donors, generation probabilities were computed with OLGA. Held by TCRdb, this immuneACCESS table contains in-frame sequences only and omits some clones. Under half of the omission traces to an unresolved V gene where checked; the cause of the rest is unknown. V and J calls and clone size come straight from that table; D and trimming were deduced from the DNA. This sample lists more than 2 million clones; roughly 95% were detected once. 1% to 1.3% of the sample is in the top ten clones.

The CDR3 runs 15 amino acids, cysteine and phenylalanine included. Just CDR3 DNA is preserved here, 45 bases in frame from base 1. The germline V gene supplies CDR1 SGHVS and CDR2 FNYEAQ. Cut back by 1 base and 2 bases, the V and J ends lie 8 bases apart. For the CD8 naive samples, CD45RO-negative cells were positively selected for CCR7, yielding a CD45RA+CCR7+ population from which TemRA cells were excluded. The donors were healthy, HIV-negative adults with no recently reported acute infections or vaccinations. Every donor was a Caucasian adult residing in Nashville, Tennessee, USA. Blood was collected by leukapheresis, and PBMCs were isolated by Ficoll-Histopaque density gradient centrifugation and then cryopreserved in liquid nitrogen vapor phase. Analytical flow cytometry was used to check the purity and quantity of each magnetically sorted T cell population. Genomic DNA was isolated from each sorted fraction and quantified by UV absorbance on a Nanodrop 2000c.

Note on this clone: What this receptor recognizes is not known. No much larger clone exists at a distance of one base, and base qualities are not known.

This clonotype was sampled from a man between 18 and 35 years old in good health. The rearrangement joined TRBV7-6 to TRBJ2-2; the D gene is unclear. Sequenced: naive CD8+ T cells sorted from blood. This specimen's cell subset or site label, interpreted: CD45RA+CCR7+. The DNA reads as follows: TGTGCCAGCAGCTTAGTTCCAGAAAACACCGGGGAGCTGTTTTTT. This is translated as CASSLVPENTGELFF.